These 15 T cell receptor beta chains came from one sample sequenced in a study of identical twins. TCRdb fed the 5' RACE reads into MiXCR, producing one record per CDR3 protein. The table lists about 340,000 distinct CDR3 sequences, more than 9% of them singletons. These records were also assigned to another study, of yellow fever vaccine responses in identical twins.

The material sequenced was CD8+ T cells sorted from blood. Source of these receptors: a woman younger than 35 in good health.

The chain joins TRBV6-1 to TRBJ1-5; D is unclear. Trimming removed 7 bases at V and 6 bases at J, with 13 bases between. This CDR3 has 13 residues. Germline lookup yields CDR1 MNHNS and CDR2 SASEGT. The CDR3 reads CASTPDGAQPQHF. CDR3 DNA: TGTGCCAGCACCCCCGATGGAGCTCAGCCCCAGCATTTT.

This clonotype was seen a few times. The rearrangement uses TRBV19 and TRBJ2-1; a weak D match, TRBD2 (5 bases). The CDR3 spans 17 residues. Germline lookup yields CDR1 LNHDA and CDR2 SQIVND (reference sequence). V lost 7 bases to trimming and J lost 4 bases, with 23 bases between them. The CDR3 sequence is CASKSHPEGSHYNEQFF. The CDR3 DNA reads as TGTGCCAGTAAGTCCCATCCCGAAGGGAGTCATTACAATGAGCAGTTCTTC.

The chain recombines TRBV27 with TRBJ2-6; D unresolved. Germline V gives CDR1 MNHEY, CDR2 SMNVEV (reference sequence). Trimming took 5 bases from V and 4 from J, leaving 3 bases between them. This CDR3 comprises 12 residues. The CDR3 loop reads CASSTGANVLTF. DNA of the CDR3: TGTGCCAGCAGTACCGGGGCCAACGTCCTGACTTTC.

The chain has TRBV2 and TRBJ1-2; D might be TRBD1 (5 bases). Germline V gene data show CDR1 as SNHLY and CDR2 as FYNNEI. With 5 bases removed from V and 6 bases from J, the gap between germline ends came to 16 bases. The CDR3 covers 14 residues. The CDR3 is CASSTPGEGNGYTF. CDR3 nucleotides: TGTGCCAGCAGTACGCCGGGCGAGGGGAATGGCTACACCTTC.

The chain has TRBV10-2 and TRBJ2-1, with D tentatively TRBD2 (5 bases). Germline V CDR1 and CDR2: WSHSY, SAAADI. The CDR3 extends over 13 amino acids. V lost 2 bases and J lost 3, with 5 bases in between. The CDR3 sequence is CASSEGLYNEQFF. CDR3 sequence (DNA): TGCGCCAGCAGTGAGGGACTCTACAATGAGCAGTTCTTC.

The gene calls are TRBV10-2 and TRBJ2-3, with D maybe TRBD2 (5 bases). Looked up from germline, CDR1 is WSHSY and CDR2 is SAAADI. V lost 11 bases to trimming and J lost 3 bases, with 18 bases between them. The CDR3 totals 14 residues. CDR3 region: CAGSERPGTDTQYF. The CDR3 DNA follows: TGCGCCGGTAGCGAACGGCCTGGGACAGATACGCAGTATTTT.

In its sample, this clonotype was seen many times. The chain links TRBV29-1 to TRBJ1-2, with 8 bases matching TRBD1. The V and J ends lost 7 bases and 4 bases, in that order; junction bases with no gene match: 5. The CDR3 runs to 12 residues. CDR1 and CDR2 (germline): SQVTM, ANQGSEA. CDR3 amino acids: CSANDRGYGYTF. CDR3 in DNA: TGCAGCGCCAACGACAGGGGCTATGGCTACACCTTC.

The chain employs TRBV14 and TRBJ2-1; no clear D gene. The CDR3 runs 18 residues. Germline V lookup: CDR1 SGHDN, CDR2 FVKESK. Deletions cut 1 base from V and 0 bases from J, with 16 bases between. DNA of the CDR3: TGTGCCAGCAGCCAAGGGTATCCGACCTCGGGCTCCTACAATGAGCAGTTCTTC. Protein sequence: CASSQGYPTSGSYNEQFF.

This sequence joins TRBV27 and TRBJ2-7; unclear D gene. V shed 2 bases and J shed 6 bases, with 5 bases lying between them. The CDR3 spans 11 residues. Germline assignment: CDR1 MNHEY and CDR2 SMNVEV (reference sequence). CDR3 sequence (DNA): TGTGCCAGCAGTTTAACGCGCGAGCAGTACTTC. This translates into CASSLTREQYF.

The chain uses TRBV9 and TRBJ2-3, with TRBD2 matching 7 bases. CDR1 and CDR2 (germline): SGDLS, YYNGEE. This CDR3 is built from 16 residues. V gave up 2 bases and J gave up 0 bases; unmatched junction bases: 6. This chain's CDR3 is CASSVGLAVSTDTQYF. The CDR3 nucleotides are TGTGCCAGCAGCGTGGGTCTAGCGGTTAGCACAGATACGCAGTATTTT. Using reference TRBV9 and TRBJ2-3 for the parts outside the CDR3, the full variable domain is DSGVTQTPKHLITATGQRVTLRCSPRSGDLSVYWYQQSLDQGLQFLIQYYNGEERAKGNILERFSAQQFPDLHSELNLSSLELGDSALYFCASSVGLAVSTDTQYFGPGTRLTVL.

This clonotype was seen more than once but under ten times. This chain connects TRBV2 to TRBJ2-3, with 8 bases fitting TRBD1. The CDR3 runs 16 residues. Per germline, CDR1 SNHLY and CDR2 FYNNEI. Trimming removed 2 bases from V and 2 bases from J; junction bases left unmatched: 6. For the CDR3, the DNA is TGTGCCAGCAGTGAAAGGACAGGGACGTACACAGATACGCAGTATTTT. It yields the protein CASSERTGTYTDTQYF.

The gene calls are TRBV18 and TRBJ2-7, with 7 bases aligning to TRBD2. The CDR3 covers 15 residues. Per the germline V gene, CDR1 is KGHSH and CDR2 is LQKENI. V lost 2 bases to trimming and J lost 4 bases; unmatched junction nucleotides: 8. DNA of the CDR3: TGTGCCAGCTCACCAGTTCTAGGGCGGGAGTACGAGCAGTACTTC. Protein: CASSPVLGREYEQYF. The full variable domain, in which reference TRBV18 and TRBJ2-7 provide the parts outside the CDR3, is NAGVMQNPRHLVRRRGQEARLRCSPMKGHSHVYWYRQLPEEGLKFMVYLQKENIIDESGMPKERFSAEFPKEGPSILRIQQVVRGDSAAYFCASSPVLGREYEQYFGPGTRLTVT.

This chain links TRBV3-1 with TRBJ2-5, with D uncertain. CDR3 length equals 12 residues. Germline V gene data show CDR1 as LGHDT and CDR2 as YNNKEL (reference sequence). Trimming removed 6 bases at V and 4 bases at J, with 9 bases between. CDR3 protein: CASRTERETQYF. DNA for the CDR3: TGTGCCAGCAGAACAGAAAGAGAGACCCAGTACTTC.

This clonotype was seen many times. J is TRBJ2-7 and V is TRBV12-3 or TRBV12-4; unclear D gene. V was trimmed by 4 bases and J by 7 bases, leaving 8 bases between them. The CDR3 is 11 residues long. The chain's CDR3 is CASSSGREQYF. CDR3 DNA sequence: TGTGCCAGCAGTTCCGGCCGGGAGCAGTACTTC.

The chain uses TRBV24-1 and TRBJ2-7; D is uncertain. The CDR3 spans 10 residues. From germline, CDR1 is KGHDR and CDR2 SFDVKD. Deletions cut 4 bases from V and 5 bases from J, with 2 bases between. CDR3 region: CATSEDEQYF. The DNA for the CDR3 is TGTGCCACCAGTGAGGACGAGCAGTACTTC.